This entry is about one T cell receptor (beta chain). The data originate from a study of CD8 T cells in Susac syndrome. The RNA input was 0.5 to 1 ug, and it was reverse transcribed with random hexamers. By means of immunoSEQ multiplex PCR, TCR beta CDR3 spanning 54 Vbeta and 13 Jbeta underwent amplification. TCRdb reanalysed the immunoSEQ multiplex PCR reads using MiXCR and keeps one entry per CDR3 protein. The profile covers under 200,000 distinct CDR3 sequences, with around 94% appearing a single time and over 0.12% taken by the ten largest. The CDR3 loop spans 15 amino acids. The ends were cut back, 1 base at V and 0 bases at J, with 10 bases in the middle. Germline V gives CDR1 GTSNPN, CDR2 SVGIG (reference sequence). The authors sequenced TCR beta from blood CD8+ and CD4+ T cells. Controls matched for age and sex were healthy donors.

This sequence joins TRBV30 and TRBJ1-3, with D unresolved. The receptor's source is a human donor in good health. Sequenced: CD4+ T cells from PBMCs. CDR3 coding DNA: TGTGCCTGGAGTGCTGGACTCGCCTCTGGAAACACCATATATTTT. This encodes CAWSAGLASGNTIYF.